This T cell receptor (beta chain) appears in the sequencing data of a study of a mutant IDH1 vaccine in newly diagnosed glioma. The V gene end was trimmed by 4 bases and the J gene end by 3 bases; junction bases not matched to a gene: 5. Germline V CDR1 and CDR2: SGHRS, YFSETQ. The length of the CDR3 is 14 residues. Time point specified: week 11, during vaccination. Doses of 300 ug of mutant IDH1 20-mer peptide were given with topical imiquimod. Produced via immunoSEQ multiplex PCR; TCRdb's table is partial and in-frame only. The data hold around 40,000 clones, with over 80% observed a single time. A word on this clone: Its antigen is not known.

The source is a man in his forties with glioma. The sample was PBMCs, taken from a glioma patient whose treatment included an IDH1 peptide vaccine. The rearrangement links TRBV5-1 to TRBJ2-3; 7 bases map to TRBD1. As DNA, the CDR3 is TGCGCCAGCAGCACCCGACAGGGAACAGATACGCAGTATTTT. Protein sequence: CASSTRQGTDTQYF. The whole variable domain, remainder taken from reference TRBV5-1 and TRBJ2-3, is KAGVTQTPRYLIKTRGQQVTLSCSPISGHRSVSWYQQTPGQGLQFLFEYFSETQRNKGNFPGRFSGRQFSNSRSEMNVSTLELGDSALYLCASSTRQGTDTQYFGPGTRLTVL.